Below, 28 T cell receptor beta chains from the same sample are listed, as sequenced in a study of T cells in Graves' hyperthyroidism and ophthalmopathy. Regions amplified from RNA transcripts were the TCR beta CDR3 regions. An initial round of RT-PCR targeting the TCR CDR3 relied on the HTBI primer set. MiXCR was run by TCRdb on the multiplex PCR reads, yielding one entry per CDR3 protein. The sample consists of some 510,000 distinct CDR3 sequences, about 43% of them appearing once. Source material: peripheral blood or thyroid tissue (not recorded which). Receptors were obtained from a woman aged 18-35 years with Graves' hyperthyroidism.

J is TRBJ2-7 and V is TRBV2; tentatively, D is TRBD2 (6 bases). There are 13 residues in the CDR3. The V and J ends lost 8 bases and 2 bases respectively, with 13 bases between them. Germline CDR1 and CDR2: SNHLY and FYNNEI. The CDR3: CASQWDSTYEQYF. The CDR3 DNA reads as TGTGCCAGCCAATGGGACTCCACCTACGAGCAGTACTTC.

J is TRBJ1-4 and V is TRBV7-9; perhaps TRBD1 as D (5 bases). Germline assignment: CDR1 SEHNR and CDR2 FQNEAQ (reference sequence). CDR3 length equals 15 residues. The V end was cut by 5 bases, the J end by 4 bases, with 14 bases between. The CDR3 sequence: CASSKGDGLNEKLFF. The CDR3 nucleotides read TGTGCCAGCAGCAAAGGGGACGGACTTAATGAAAAACTGTTTTTT.

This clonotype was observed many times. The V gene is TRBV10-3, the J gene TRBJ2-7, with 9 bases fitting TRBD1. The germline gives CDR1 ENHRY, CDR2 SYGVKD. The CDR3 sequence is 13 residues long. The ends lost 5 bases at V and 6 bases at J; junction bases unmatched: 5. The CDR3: CAISRDRVFEQYF. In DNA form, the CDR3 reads TGTGCCATCAGTCGGGACAGGGTCTTCGAGCAGTACTTC.

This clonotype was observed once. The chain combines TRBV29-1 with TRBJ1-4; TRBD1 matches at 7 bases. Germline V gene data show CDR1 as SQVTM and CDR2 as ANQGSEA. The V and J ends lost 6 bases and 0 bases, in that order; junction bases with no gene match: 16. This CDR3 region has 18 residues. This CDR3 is CSVRQGGHEHATNEKLFF. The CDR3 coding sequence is TGCAGCGTGCGACAGGGTGGCCACGAGCATGCAACTAATGAAAAACTGTTTTTT.

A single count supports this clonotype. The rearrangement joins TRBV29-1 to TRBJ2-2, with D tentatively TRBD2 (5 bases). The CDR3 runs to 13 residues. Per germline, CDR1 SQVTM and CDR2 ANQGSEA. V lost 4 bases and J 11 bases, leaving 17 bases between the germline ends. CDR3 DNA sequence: TGCAGCGTTGGACGCGATGCGCGGGCCGAGCTGTTTTTT. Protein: CSVGRDARAELFF.

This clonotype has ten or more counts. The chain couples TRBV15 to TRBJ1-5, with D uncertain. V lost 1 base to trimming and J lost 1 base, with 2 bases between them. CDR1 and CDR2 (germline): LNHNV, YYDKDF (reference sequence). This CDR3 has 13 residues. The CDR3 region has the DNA TGTGCCACCAGCAGAGCCAGCAATCAGCCCCAGCATTTT. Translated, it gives CATSRASNQPQHF.

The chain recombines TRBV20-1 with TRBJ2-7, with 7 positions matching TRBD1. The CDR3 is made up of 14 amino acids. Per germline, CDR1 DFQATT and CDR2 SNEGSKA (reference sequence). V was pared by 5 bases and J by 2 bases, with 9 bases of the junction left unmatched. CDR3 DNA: TGCAGTGCTTCTACAGGGGTTAGTCCCTACGAGCAGTACTTC. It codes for CSASTGVSPYEQYF.

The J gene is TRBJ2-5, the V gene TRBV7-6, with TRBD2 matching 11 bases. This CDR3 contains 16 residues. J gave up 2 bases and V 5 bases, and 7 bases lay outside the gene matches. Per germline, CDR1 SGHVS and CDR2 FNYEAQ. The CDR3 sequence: CASSLTGTSGQETQYF. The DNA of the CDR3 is TGTGCCAGCAGCCTGACCGGGACTAGCGGTCAAGAGACCCAGTACTTC.

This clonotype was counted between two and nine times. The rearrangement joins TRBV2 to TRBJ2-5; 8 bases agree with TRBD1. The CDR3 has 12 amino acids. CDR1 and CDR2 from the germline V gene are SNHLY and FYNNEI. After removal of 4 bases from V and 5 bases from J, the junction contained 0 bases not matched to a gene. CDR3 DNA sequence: TGTGCCAGCAGTGGGGACAGGGAGACCCAGTACTTC. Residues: CASSGDRETQYF.

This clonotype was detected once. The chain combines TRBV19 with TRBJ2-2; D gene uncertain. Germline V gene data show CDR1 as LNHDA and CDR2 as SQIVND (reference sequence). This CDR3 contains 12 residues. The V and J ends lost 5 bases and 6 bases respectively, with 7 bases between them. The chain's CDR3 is CASSPNSGELFF. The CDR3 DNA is TGTGCCAGTAGTCCGAATTCCGGGGAGCTGTTTTTT.

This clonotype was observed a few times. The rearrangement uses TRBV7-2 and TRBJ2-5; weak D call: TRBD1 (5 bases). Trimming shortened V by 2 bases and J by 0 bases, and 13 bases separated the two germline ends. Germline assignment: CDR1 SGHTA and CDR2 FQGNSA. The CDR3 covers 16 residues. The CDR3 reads CASSLSSDIYQETQYF. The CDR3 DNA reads TGTGCCAGCAGCTTATCATCGGACATATACCAAGAGACCCAGTACTTC.

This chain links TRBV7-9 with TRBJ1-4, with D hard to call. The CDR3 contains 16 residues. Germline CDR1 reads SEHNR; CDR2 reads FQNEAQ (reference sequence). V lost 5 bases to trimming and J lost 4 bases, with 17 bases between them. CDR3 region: CASSDVIPRDNEKLFF. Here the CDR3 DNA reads TGTGCCAGCAGCGACGTAATTCCGCGGGATAATGAAAAACTGTTTTTT.

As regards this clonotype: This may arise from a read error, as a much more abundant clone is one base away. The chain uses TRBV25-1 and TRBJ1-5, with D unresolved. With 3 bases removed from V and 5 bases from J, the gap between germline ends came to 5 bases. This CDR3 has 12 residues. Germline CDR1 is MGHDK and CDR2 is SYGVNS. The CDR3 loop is CASSDADQPQHF. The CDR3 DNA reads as TGTGCCAGCAGTGATGCAGATCAGCCCCAGCATTTT.

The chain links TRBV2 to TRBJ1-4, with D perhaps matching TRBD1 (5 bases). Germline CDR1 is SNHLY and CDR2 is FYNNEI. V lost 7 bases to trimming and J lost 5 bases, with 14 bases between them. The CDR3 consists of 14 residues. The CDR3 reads CASNPLAGNEKLFF. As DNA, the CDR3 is TGTGCCAGCAATCCTCTGGCAGGGAATGAAAAACTGTTTTTT.

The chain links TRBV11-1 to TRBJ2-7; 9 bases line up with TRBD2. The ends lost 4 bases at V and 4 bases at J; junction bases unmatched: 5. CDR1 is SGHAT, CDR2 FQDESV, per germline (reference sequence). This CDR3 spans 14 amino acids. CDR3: CASSYSGSWYEQYF. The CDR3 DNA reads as TGTGCCAGCAGCTATAGCGGGAGTTGGTACGAGCAGTACTTC. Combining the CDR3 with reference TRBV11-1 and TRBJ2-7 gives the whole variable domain EAEVAQSPRYKITEKSQAVAFWCDPISGHATLYWYRQILGQGPELLVQFQDESVVDDSQLPKDRFSAERLKGVDSTLKIQPAELGDSAMYLCASSYSGSWYEQYFGPGTRLTVT.

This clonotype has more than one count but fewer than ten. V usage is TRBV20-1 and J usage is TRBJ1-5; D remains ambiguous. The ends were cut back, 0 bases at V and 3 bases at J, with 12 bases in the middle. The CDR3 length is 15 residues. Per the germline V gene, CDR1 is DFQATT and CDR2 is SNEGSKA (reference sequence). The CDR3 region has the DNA TGCAGTGCTAGAGATAGCCAGGTGTACAATCAGCCCCAGCATTTT. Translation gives CSARDSQVYNQPQHF.

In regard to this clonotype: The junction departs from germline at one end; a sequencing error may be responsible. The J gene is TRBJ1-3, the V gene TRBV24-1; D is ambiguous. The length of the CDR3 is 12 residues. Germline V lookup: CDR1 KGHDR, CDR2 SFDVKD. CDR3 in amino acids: CATSDSGSTRYF. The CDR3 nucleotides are TGTGCCACCAGTGATTCCGGAAGCACCAGATATTTT.

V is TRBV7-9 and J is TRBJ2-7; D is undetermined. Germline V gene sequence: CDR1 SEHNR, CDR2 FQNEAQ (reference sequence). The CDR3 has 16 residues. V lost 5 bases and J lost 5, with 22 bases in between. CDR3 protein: CASSVSPGGEVNEQYF. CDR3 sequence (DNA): TGTGCCAGCAGCGTATCCCCCGGCGGTGAGGTCAACGAGCAGTACTTC.

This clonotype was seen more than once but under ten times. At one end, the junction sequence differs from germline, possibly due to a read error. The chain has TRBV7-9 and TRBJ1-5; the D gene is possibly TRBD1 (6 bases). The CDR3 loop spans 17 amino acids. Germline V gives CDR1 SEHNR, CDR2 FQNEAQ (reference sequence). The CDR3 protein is CASSLGGAGFSNQPQHF. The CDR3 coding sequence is TGTGCCAGCAGTTTAGGGGGGGCCGGATTTAGCAATCAGCCCCAGCATTTT.

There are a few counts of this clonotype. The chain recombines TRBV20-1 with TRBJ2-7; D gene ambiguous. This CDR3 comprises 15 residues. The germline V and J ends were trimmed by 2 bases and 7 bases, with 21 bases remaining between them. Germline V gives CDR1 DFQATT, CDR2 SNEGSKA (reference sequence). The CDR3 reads CSARKAEAFWGEQYF. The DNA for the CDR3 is TGCAGTGCTAGAAAGGCAGAAGCTTTCTGGGGAGAGCAGTACTTC.

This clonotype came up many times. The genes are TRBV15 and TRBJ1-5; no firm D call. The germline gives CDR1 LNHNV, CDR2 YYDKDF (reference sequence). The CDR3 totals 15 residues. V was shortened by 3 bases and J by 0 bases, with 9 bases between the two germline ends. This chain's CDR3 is CATSRARYSNQPQHF. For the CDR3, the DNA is TGTGCCACCAGCAGGGCCCGTTATAGCAATCAGCCCCAGCATTTT. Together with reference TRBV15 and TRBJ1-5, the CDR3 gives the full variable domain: DAMVIQNPRYQVTQFGKPVTLSCSQTLNHNVMYWYQQKSSQAPKLLFHYYDKDFNNEADTPDNFQSRRPNTSFCFLDIRSPGLGDTAMYLCATSRARYSNQPQHFGDGTRLSIL.

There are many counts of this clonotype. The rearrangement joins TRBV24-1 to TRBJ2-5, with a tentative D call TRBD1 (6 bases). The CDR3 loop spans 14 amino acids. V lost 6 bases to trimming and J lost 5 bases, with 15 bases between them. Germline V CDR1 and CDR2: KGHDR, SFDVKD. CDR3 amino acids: CATSQGIRRETQYF. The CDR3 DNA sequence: TGTGCCACCAGTCAGGGGATTCGCCGTGAGACCCAGTACTTC.

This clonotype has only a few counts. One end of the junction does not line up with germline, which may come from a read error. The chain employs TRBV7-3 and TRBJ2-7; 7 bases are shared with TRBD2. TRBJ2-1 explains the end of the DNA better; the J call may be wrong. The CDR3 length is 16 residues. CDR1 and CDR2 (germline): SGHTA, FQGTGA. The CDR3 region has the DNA TGTGCCAGCAGCTTTTTTAGCGGGTCCTCCCACAATGAGCAGTTCTTC. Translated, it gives CASSFFSGSSHNEQFF.

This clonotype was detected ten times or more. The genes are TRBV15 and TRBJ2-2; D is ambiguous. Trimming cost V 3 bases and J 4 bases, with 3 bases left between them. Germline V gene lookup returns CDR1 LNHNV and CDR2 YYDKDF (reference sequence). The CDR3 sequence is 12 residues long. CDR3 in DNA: TGTGCCACCAGCAGGGGCACCGGGGAGCTGTTTTTT. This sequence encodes CATSRGTGELFF.

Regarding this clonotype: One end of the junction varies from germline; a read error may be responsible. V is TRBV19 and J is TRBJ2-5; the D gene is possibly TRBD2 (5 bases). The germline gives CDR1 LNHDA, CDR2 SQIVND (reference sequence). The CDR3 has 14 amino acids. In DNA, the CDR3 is TGTGCCAGTAGTATGTATGGCAGAGCGGAGACCGAGTACTTC. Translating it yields CASSMYGRAETEYF. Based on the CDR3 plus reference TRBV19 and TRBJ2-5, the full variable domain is DGGITQSPKYLFRKEGQNVTLSCEQNLNHDAMYWYRQDPGQGLRLIYYSQIVNDFQKGDIAEGYSVSREKKESFPLTVTSAQKNPTAFYLCASSMYGRAETEYFGPGTRLLVL.

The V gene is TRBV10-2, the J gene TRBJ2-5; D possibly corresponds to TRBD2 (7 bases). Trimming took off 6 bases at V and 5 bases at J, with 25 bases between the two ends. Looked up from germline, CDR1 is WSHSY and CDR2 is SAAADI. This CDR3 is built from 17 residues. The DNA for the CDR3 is TGCGCCAGCAGCTTCCAGGGGCTAGGACCGCGGGGGGAGACCCAGTACTTC. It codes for CASSFQGLGPRGETQYF.

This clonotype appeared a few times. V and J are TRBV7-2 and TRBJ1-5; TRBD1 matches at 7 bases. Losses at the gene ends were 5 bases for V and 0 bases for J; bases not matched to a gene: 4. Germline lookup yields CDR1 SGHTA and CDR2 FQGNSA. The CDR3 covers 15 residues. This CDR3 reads CASSPGGASNQPQHF. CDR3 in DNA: TGTGCCAGCAGCCCAGGGGGGGCTAGCAATCAGCCCCAGCATTTT.

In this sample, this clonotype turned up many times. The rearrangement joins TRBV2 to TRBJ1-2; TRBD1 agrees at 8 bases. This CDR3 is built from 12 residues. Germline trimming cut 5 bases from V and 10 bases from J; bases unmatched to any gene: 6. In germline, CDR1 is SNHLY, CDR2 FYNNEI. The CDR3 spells CASSPTGVDYTF. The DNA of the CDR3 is TGTGCCAGCAGTCCGACAGGGGTTGACTACACCTTC. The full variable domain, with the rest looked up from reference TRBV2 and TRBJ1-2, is EPEVTQTPSHQVTQMGQEVILRCVPISNHLYFYWYRQILGQKVEFLVSFYNNEISEKSEIFDDQFSVERPDGSNFTLKIRSTKLEDSAMYFCASSPTGVDYTFGSGTRLTVV.